This is a list of T cell receptor beta chains from one sample in a study of radiotherapy plus CTLA-4 blockade in lung cancer. Assay: immunoSEQ multiplex PCR; the TCRdb copy retains only in-frame clones and omits some. The sample includes about 60,000 clones, 77% of them seen just once. Source: peripheral blood, taken from a patient treated with radiotherapy plus ipilimumab. These receptors were taken from a human donor with non-small cell lung cancer who had a partial response to radiotherapy plus ipilimumab. Both conserved end residues are part of each CDR3. Fields, in order: V gene, J gene, D gene, clone size, CDR3 DNA, CDR3 protein. The D gene is left open where the match is weak. Size values are once, few and many counts, or a class for expanded clones, and some rows have none.

>TRBV29-1|TRBJ1-2|TRBD1|.
TGCAGCGTCCCGACAGGGAGGCTGAACTATGGCTACACCTTC
CSVPTGRLNYGYTF
>TRBV2|TRBJ2-7|.|.
TGTGCCAGCACTCGGACAGAATCCTTCCACGAGCAGTACTTC
CASTRTESFHEQYF
>TRBV19|TRBJ2-1|TRBD2|few
TGTGCCAGTAGTAGGACGGGAGGAATGGACAATGAGCAGTTCTTC
CASSRTGGMDNEQFF
>TRBV6-1|TRBJ2-5|TRBD1|.
TGTGCCAGCAGTGAACCGGGACAGGTCCAAAGCACCCTACCTCAGGAGACCCAGTACTTC
CASSEPGQVQSTLPQETQYF
>TRBV6-9|TRBJ1-1|.|.
TGTGCCAGCTGGGAGTACACTGAAGCTTTCTTT
CASWEYTEAFF
>TRBV10-3|TRBJ2-3|TRBD2|.
TGTGCCATGGGACTAGCGGAGAGCACAGATACGCAGTATTTT
CAMGLAESTDTQYF
>TRBV7-6|TRBJ1-4|.|.
TGTGCCAGCAGCTTAGGGGCGGGGACTAATGAAAAACTGTTTTTT
CASSLGAGTNEKLFF
>TRBV5-1|TRBJ2-5|TRBD2|.
TGCGCCAGCAGCCCGGAGCGGGGGGGCTCAGAGACCCAGTACTTC
CASSPERGGSETQYF
>TRBV5-1|TRBJ2-2|TRBD1|.
TGCGCCAGCAGCTTGCTTGGACAGGGTACTCCCGGGGAGCTGTTTTTT
CASSLLGQGTPGELFF
>TRBV9|TRBJ1-6|TRBD1|once
TGTGCCAGCAGCGTAGGGGACCCAGGGGGGAATTCACCCCTCCACTTT
CASSVGDPGGNSPLHF
>TRBV5-1|TRBJ1-2|TRBD1|.
TGCGCCAGCAGCTTACCACAGGGGACCTATGGCTACACCTTC
CASSLPQGTYGYTF
>TRBV5-1|TRBJ1-5|TRBD1|.
TGCGCCAGCAGCTTGGACAGGGGTAGCAATCAGCCCCAGCATTTT
CASSLDRGSNQPQHF
>TRBV27|TRBJ2-3|.|.
TGTGCCAGCAGTTTACTTCCCCCAGATACGCAGTATTTT
CASSLLPPDTQYF
>TRBV7-9|TRBJ2-3|TRBD2|.
TGTGCCAGCAGCTCGAGCGGGATGAGCACAGATACGCAGTATTTT
CASSSSGMSTDTQYF
>TRBV6-1|TRBJ2-2|TRBD2|once
TGTGCCAGCAGTGCACTTACTAGCGGGGGAACCGGGGAGCTGTTTTTT
CASSALTSGGTGELFF
>TRBV9|TRBJ1-2|TRBD1|once
TGTGCCAGCAGCGCCTTGACAGGGAACTATGGCTACACCTTC
CASSALTGNYGYTF
>TRBV6-5|TRBJ1-6|.|.
TGTGCCAGCAGTCCAGGGGTGGCCTATAATTCACCCCTCCACTTT
CASSPGVAYNSPLHF
>TRBV6-5|TRBJ1-5|TRBD1|.
TGTGCCAGCAGGCAGACAGGGGTCGGCAATCAGCCCCAGCATTTT
CASRQTGVGNQPQHF
>TRBV28|TRBJ1-4|TRBD1|.
TGTGCCAGCAGTTTACCCGGGACAGGGAATGAAAAACTGTTTTTT
CASSLPGTGNEKLFF
>TRBV4-1|TRBJ1-6|TRBD1|.
TGCGCCAGCAGCCGGCCGGGACAGGGGCACTCACCCCTCCACTTT
CASSRPGQGHSPLHF
>TRBV19|TRBJ1-1|TRBD1|.
TGTGCCAGTACCCGACAGGGTAACACTGAAGCTTTCTTT
CASTRQGNTEAFF
>TRBV5-6|TRBJ1-4|TRBD1|.
TGTGCCAGCAGCCAATATTTGACAGGGCAAAAACTGTTTTTT
CASSQYLTGQKLFF
>TRBV5-1|TRBJ2-3|TRBD2|.
TGCGCCAGCAGCTGGCAGGCTAGCGGGGGACGCACAGATACGCAGTATTTT
CASSWQASGGRTDTQYF
>TRBV7-9|TRBJ2-3|TRBD1|.
TGTGCCAGCAGCTTACCCCCCTTCGAGGGGGCGGGCACAGATACGCAGTATTTT
CASSLPPFEGAGTDTQYF
>TRBV5-4|TRBJ1-1|.|once
TGTGCCAGCAGCTTGGGTGGGGGAGGAGGCACTGAAGCTTTCTTT
CASSLGGGGGTEAFF
>TRBV11-2|TRBJ2-7|.|.
TGTGCCAGCAGCTCTCGGGTCGATAGCTCCTACGAGCAGTACTTC
CASSSRVDSSYEQYF
>TRBV7-3|TRBJ1-3|.|.
TGTGCCAGCAGCTTAACCCGGGGGGCAGGAAACACCATATATTTT
CASSLTRGAGNTIYF
>TRBV14|TRBJ2-3|.|.
TGTGCCAGCAGCCAAGTCGACGGGAACACTCTAAGGTCTAAGAGCACAGATACGCAGTATTTT
CASSQVDGNTLRSKSTDTQYF
>TRBV18|TRBJ2-7|TRBD2|.
TGTGCCAGCTCACCCCCCGGAACGGGAGGGGAGCAGTACTTC
CASSPPGTGGEQYF
>TRBV19|TRBJ2-1|TRBD2|.
TGTGCCAGTAGTATGGCTAGCGGGGGGACCTCTGGGAATGAGCAGTTCTTC
CASSMASGGTSGNEQFF
>TRBV14|TRBJ1-6|TRBD1|.
TGTGCCAGCAGCCGCACAGGGGGCGGGAATTCACCCCTCCACTTT
CASSRTGGGNSPLHF
>TRBV13|TRBJ2-5|TRBD2|few
TGTGCCAGCAGCTTAGTAGCGGGGGGCCGAGAGACCCAGTACTTC
CASSLVAGGRETQYF
>TRBV4-3|TRBJ2-2|TRBD2|.
TGCGCCAGCAGCCGAGGACTAGCGGCGAACACCGGGGAGCTGTTTTTT
CASSRGLAANTGELFF
>TRBV9|TRBJ1-2|TRBD1|.
TGTGCCAGCAGCGCCTTTGCGGGACAGTCTAATGGCTACACCTTC
CASSAFAGQSNGYTF
>TRBV11-2|TRBJ2-7|.|.
TGTGCCAGCAGCTTGGGAGGAGGACAGCAGTACTTC
CASSLGGGQQYF
>TRBV19|TRBJ1-1|TRBD1|few
TGTGCCAGTAGTATCCCCACAGGGGCATACACTGAAGCTTTCTTT
CASSIPTGAYTEAFF
>TRBV18|TRBJ1-4|.|once
TGTGCCAGCTCAAGACGAGCAGGGGATGAAAAACTGTTTTTT
CASSRRAGDEKLFF
>TRBV6-1|TRBJ1-5|.|.
TGTGCCAGCAGTGAACAGGGCGCCCAGCCCCAGCATTTT
CASSEQGAQPQHF
>TRBV9|TRBJ2-3|TRBD2|.
TGTGCCAGCAGCGCCCTCGGGACTAGCGGGGGGTCGGATACGCAGTATTTT
CASSALGTSGGSDTQYF
>TRBV11-3|TRBJ1-1|.|.
TGTGCCAGCAGCTCCGGGACCCGGGGGGGAGCTGAAGCTTTCTTT
CASSSGTRGGAEAFF
>TRBV9|TRBJ2-5|TRBD1|.
TGTGCCAGCAGCGTAGGGGACAGGGTGAAGGGGGAGACCCAGTACTTC
CASSVGDRVKGETQYF
>TRBV19|TRBJ1-6|.|.
TGTGCCAGTAGCCCAAGGGGGGGGTTGGATTCACCCCTCCACTTT
CASSPRGGLDSPLHF
>TRBV27|TRBJ2-7|.|few
TGTGCCAGCAGTCCAGTCGGACACTCCAGCTACGAGCAGTACTTC
CASSPVGHSSYEQYF
>TRBV19|TRBJ2-1|.|.
TGTGCCAGTAGTATCGGGGAATACAATGAGCAGTTCTTC
CASSIGEYNEQFF
>TRBV2|TRBJ2-5|TRBD2|.
TGTGCCAGCAGCGCTTCCACGGTAGCGGGGGGGCTCCAAGAGACCCAGTACTTC
CASSASTVAGGLQETQYF
>TRBV4-3|TRBJ1-1|.|.
TGCGCCAGCAGCCAAGATGGCAGCGGAGGGGAGAACACTGAAGCTTTCTTT
CASSQDGSGGENTEAFF
>TRBV5-1|TRBJ2-2|TRBD1|.
TGCGCCAGCACACCACAGGGGACCACCGGGGAGCTGTTTTTT
CASTPQGTTGELFF
>TRBV4-1|TRBJ1-3|TRBD1|few
TGCGCCAGCAGCCAGAACTCGGGACAGGGCCCCGGAAACTCTGGAAACACCATATATTTT
CASSQNSGQGPGNSGNTIYF